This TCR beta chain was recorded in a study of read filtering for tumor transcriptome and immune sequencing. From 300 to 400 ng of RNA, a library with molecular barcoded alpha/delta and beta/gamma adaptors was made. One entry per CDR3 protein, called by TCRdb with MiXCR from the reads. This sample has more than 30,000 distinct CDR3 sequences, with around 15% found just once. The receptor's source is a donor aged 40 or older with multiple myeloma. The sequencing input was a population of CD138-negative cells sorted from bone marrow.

CDR3 in amino acids: CSVDQDSNEQFF. CDR3 DNA sequence: TGCAGCGTTGATCAGGACTCCAATGAGCAGTTCTTC. The gene calls are TRBV29-1 and TRBJ2-1; a possible D gene is TRBD2 (5 bases). With 3 bases removed from V and 6 bases from J, the gap between germline ends came to 9 bases. The CDR3 consists of 12 residues. Germline CDR1 SQVTM, CDR2 ANQGSEA.